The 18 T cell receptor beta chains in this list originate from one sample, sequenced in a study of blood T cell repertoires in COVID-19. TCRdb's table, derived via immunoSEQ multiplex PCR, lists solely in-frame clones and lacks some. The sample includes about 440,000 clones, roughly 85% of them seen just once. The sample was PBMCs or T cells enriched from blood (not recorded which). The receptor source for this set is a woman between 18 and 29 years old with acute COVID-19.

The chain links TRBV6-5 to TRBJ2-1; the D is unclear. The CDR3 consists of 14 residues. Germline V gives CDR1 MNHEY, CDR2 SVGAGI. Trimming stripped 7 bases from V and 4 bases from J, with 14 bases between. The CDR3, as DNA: TGTGCCAGCACCTGGAGCAGCTCTTACAATGAGCAGTTCTTC. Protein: CASTWSSSYNEQFF.

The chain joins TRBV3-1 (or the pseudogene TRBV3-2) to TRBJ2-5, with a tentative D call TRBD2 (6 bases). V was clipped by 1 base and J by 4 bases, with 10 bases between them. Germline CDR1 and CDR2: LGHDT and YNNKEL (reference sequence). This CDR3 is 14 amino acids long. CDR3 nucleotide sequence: TGTGCCAGCAGCCAAGGCCTCGGGGGAGAGACCCAGTACTTC. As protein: CASSQGLGGETQYF.

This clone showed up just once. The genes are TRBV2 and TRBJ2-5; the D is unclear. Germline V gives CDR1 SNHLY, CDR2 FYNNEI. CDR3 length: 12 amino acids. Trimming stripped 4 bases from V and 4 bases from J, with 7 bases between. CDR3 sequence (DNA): TGTGCCAGCAGTGCTGAGGTAGAGACCCAGTACTTC. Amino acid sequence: CASSAEVETQYF.

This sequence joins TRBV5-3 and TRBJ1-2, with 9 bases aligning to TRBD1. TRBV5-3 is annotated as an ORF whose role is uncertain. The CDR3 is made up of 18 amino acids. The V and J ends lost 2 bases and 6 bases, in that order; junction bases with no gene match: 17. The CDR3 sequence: CARSFVGVTGDRAHGYTF. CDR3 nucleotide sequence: TGTGCCAGAAGCTTTGTAGGGGTTACAGGGGACAGGGCACATGGCTACACCTTC.

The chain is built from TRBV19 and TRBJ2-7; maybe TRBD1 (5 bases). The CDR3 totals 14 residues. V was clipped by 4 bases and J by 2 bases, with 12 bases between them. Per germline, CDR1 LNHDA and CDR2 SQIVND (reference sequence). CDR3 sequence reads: CASSTRDPPYEQYF. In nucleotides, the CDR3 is TGTGCCAGTAGTACCAGGGATCCTCCCTACGAGCAGTACTTC.

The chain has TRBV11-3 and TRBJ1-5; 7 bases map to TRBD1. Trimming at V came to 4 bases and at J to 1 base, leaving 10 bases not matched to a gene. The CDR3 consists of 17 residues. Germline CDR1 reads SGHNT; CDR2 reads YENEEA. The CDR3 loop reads CASSSFDRAESNQPQHF. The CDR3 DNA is TGTGCCAGCAGCTCGTTCGACAGGGCAGAGAGCAATCAGCCCCAGCATTTT. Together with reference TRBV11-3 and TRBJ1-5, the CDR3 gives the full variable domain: EAGVVQSPRYKIIEKKQPVAFWCNPISGHNTLYWYLQNLGQGPELLIRYENEEAVDDSQLPKDRFSAERLKGVDSTLKIQPAELGDSAVYLCASSSFDRAESNQPQHFGDGTRLSIL.

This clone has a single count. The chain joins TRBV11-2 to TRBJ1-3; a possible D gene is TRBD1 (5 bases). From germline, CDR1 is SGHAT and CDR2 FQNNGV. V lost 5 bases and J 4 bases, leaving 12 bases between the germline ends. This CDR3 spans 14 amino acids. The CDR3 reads CASSKPGYGNTIYF. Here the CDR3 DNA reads TGTGCCAGCAGCAAACCAGGGTACGGAAACACCATATATTTT.

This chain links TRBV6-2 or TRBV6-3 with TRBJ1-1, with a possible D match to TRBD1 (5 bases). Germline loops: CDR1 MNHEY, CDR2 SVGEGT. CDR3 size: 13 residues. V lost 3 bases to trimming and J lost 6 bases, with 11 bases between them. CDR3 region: CASSYSGGAEAFF. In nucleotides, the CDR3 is TGTGCCAGCAGTTATTCTGGGGGGGCTGAAGCTTTCTTT.

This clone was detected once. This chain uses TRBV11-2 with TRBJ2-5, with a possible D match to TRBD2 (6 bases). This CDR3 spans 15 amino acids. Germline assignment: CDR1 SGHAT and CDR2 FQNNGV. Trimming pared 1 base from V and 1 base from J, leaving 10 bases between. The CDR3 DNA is TGTGCCAGCAGCTTAGTTTTGGGAGGCCAAGAGACCCAGTACTTC. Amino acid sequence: CASSLVLGGQETQYF. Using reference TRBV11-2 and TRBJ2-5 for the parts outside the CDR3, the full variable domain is EAGVAQSPRYKIIEKRQSVAFWCNPISGHATLYWYQQILGQGPKLLIQFQNNGVVDDSQLPKDRFSAERLKGVDSTLKIQPAKLEDSAVYLCASSLVLGGQETQYFGPGTRLLVL.

CDR3 sequence reads: CASGLGDGSYEQYF. CDR3 DNA sequence: TGTGCTAGTGGTTTAGGAGACGGATCCTACGAGCAGTACTTC. The chain is built from TRBV12-5 and TRBJ2-7; D is unresolved. Germline CDR1 reads LGHNT; CDR2 reads FRNRAP. Between the trimmed V and J ends, which lost 3 bases and 1 base, there was a span of 10 bases. The CDR3 consists of 14 residues.

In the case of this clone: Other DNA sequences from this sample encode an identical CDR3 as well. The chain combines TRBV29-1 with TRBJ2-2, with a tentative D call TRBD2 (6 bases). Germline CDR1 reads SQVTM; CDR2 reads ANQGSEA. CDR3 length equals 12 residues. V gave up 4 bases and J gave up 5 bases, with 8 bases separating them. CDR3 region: CSVVRETGELFF. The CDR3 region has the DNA TGCAGCGTTGTACGGGAGACCGGGGAGCTGTTTTTT.

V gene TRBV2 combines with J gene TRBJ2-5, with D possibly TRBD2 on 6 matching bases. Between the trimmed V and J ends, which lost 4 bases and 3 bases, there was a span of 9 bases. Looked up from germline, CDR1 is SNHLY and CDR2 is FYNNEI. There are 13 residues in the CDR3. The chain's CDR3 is CASSGLAKETQYF. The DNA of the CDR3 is TGTGCCAGCAGTGGTCTAGCGAAAGAGACCCAGTACTTC.

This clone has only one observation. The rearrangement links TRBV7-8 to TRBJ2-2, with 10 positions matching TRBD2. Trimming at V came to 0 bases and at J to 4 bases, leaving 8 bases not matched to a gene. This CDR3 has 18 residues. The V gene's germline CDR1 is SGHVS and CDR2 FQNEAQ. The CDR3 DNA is TGTGCCAGCAGCTTAGCGGTCCTAGCGGGGGAGGGCACCGGGGAGCTGTTTTTT. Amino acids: CASSLAVLAGEGTGELFF.

CDR3 bases: TGTGCCAGCAGCCGCGCCACGGATGGCTACACCTTC. Its translation is CASSRATDGYTF. The chain carries TRBV5-8 and TRBJ1-2; D gene unclear. CDR1 is SGHTS, CDR2 YDEGEE, per germline. The CDR3 totals 12 residues. V lost 4 bases, J lost 6 bases, and 10 bases lay in between. Full variable domain (outside the CDR3, taken from reference TRBV5-8 and TRBJ1-2): EAGVTQSPTHLIKTRGQQATLRCSPISGHTSVYWYQQALGLGLQFLLWYDEGEERNRGNFPPRFSGRQFPNYSSELNVNALELEDSALYLCASSRATDGYTFGSGTRLTVV.

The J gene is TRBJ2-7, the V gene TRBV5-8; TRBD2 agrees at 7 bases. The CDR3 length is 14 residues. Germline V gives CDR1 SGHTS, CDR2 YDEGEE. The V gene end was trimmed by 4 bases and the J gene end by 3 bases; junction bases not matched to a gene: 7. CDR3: CASSLQAGIYEQYF. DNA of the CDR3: TGTGCCAGCAGCCTCCAAGCGGGGATCTACGAGCAGTACTTC.

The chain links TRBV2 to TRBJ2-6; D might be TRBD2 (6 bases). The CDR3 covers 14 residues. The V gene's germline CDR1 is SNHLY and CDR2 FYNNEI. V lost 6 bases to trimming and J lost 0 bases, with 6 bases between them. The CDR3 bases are TGTGCCAGCAGGGGACTCTCTGGGGCCAACGTCCTGACTTTC. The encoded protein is CASRGLSGANVLTF.

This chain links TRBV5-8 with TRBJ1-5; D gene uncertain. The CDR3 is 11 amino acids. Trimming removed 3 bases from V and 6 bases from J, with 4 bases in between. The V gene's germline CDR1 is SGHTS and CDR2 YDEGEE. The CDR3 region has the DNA TGTGCCAGCAGCTCAGGTCAGCCCCAGCATTTT. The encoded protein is CASSSGQPQHF.

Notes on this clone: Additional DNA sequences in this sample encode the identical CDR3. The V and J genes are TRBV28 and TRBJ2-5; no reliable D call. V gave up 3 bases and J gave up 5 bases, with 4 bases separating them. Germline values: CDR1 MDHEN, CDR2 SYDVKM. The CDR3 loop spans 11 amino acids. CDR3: CASSFLETQYF. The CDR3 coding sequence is TGTGCCAGCAGTTTTCTCGAGACCCAGTACTTC.